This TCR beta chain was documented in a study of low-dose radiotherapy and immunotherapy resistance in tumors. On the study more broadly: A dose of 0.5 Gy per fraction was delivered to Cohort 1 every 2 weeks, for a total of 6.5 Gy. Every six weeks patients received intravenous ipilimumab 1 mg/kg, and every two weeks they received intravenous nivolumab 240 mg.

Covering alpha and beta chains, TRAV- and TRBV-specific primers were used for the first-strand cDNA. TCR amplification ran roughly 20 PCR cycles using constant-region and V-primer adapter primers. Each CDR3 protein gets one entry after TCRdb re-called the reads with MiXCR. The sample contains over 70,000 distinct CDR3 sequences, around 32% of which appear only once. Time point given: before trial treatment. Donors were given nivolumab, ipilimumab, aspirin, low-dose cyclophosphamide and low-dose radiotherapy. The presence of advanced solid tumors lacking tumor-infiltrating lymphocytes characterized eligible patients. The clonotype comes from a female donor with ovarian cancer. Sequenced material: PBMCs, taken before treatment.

This CDR3 is CASSPGAAVSYNEQFF. CDR3 nucleotides: TGTGCCAGCAGCCCTGGGGCCGCTGTCTCCTACAATGAGCAGTTCTTC. The chain combines TRBV4-2 with TRBJ2-1; D possibly corresponds to TRBD1 (5 bases). CDR3 length: 16 residues. With 4 bases removed from V and 0 bases from J, the gap between germline ends came to 13 bases. The germline V gene has CDR1 LGHNA and CDR2 YNFKEQ.